The rows below give T cell receptor beta chains drawn from one sample of a study of control samples from healthy donors and cancer patients. Generated by immunoSEQ multiplex PCR, the TCRdb table keeps only in-frame clones and is missing some. This table holds 200,000 or so clones, 91% found once. The source material was blood. The receptors were sampled from a man between 25 and 39 years old in good health. CDR3s include the opening cysteine and the closing phenylalanine or tryptophan. Fields, in order: J gene, V gene, clone size, D gene, CDR3 DNA, CDR3 protein. The D gene is left open where the match is weak. Expanded clones get a size class; other rows say once, few or many, or leave the size out.

J gene: TRBJ2-3
V gene: TRBV3-1/TRBV3-2
clone size: -
D gene: -
CDR3 DNA: TGTGCCAGCAGAGGGGACTATACGCAGTATTTT
CDR3 protein: CASRGDYTQYF

J gene: TRBJ1-4
V gene: TRBV7-9
clone size: -
D gene: -
CDR3 DNA: TGTGCCAGCAGCTTATCGACGGGGGGGAGGGAAAAACTGTTTTTT
CDR3 protein: CASSLSTGGREKLFF

J gene: TRBJ2-1
V gene: TRBV3-1/TRBV3-2
clone size: -
D gene: TRBD2
CDR3 DNA: TGTGCCAGCAGCCAAGCGGAGGGACTAGCGGCTTACAATGAGCAGTTCTTC
CDR3 protein: CASSQAEGLAAYNEQFF

J gene: TRBJ1-2
V gene: TRBV28
clone size: -
D gene: TRBD1
CDR3 DNA: TGTGCCAGCACCACCGGGACAGGGACCTTGAGAGAGTATGGCTACACCTTC
CDR3 protein: CASTTGTGTLREYGYTF

J gene: TRBJ2-3
V gene: TRBV30
clone size: -
D gene: -
CDR3 DNA: TGTGCCTGGAGTGTGGCCTTCTATAGCACAGATACGCAGTATTTT
CDR3 protein: CAWSVAFYSTDTQYF

J gene: TRBJ1-6
V gene: TRBV6-5
clone size: -
D gene: -
CDR3 DNA: TGTGCCAGCCAAGTCGGGCAGGGCGGCTCACCCCTCCACTTT
CDR3 protein: CASQVGQGGSPLHF

J gene: TRBJ2-7
V gene: TRBV10-1
clone size: -
D gene: TRBD1
CDR3 DNA: TGCGCCAGCAGTAGTGGACAGGGGGCATCCTACGAGCAGTACTTC
CDR3 protein: CASSSGQGASYEQYF

J gene: TRBJ2-3
V gene: TRBV7-8
clone size: -
D gene: TRBD2
CDR3 DNA: TGTGCCAGCAGTTCCACTAGCGGGGGCACAGATACGCAGTATTTT
CDR3 protein: CASSSTSGGTDTQYF

J gene: TRBJ2-3
V gene: TRBV10-3
clone size: -
D gene: TRBD2
CDR3 DNA: TGTGCCAACGCCCCAGCGGGGGGCCGCACAGATACGCAGTATTTT
CDR3 protein: CANAPAGGRTDTQYF

J gene: TRBJ1-4
V gene: TRBV29-1
clone size: -
D gene: -
CDR3 DNA: TGCAGCGTTGGCAGGGCAAATGAAAAACTGTTTTTT
CDR3 protein: CSVGRANEKLFF

J gene: TRBJ2-1
V gene: TRBV7-2
clone size: -
D gene: -
CDR3 DNA: TGTGCCAGCAGCTTAGCCGAGAACAATGAGCAGTTCTTC
CDR3 protein: CASSLAENNEQFF

J gene: TRBJ1-5
V gene: TRBV28
clone size: -
D gene: -
CDR3 DNA: TGTGCCAGCAAGGGGGAGTGGGGAAGTCGGAATCAGCCCCAGCATTTT
CDR3 protein: CASKGEWGSRNQPQHF

J gene: TRBJ1-1
V gene: TRBV6-5
clone size: -
D gene: -
CDR3 DNA: TGTGCCAGCAGCTTACAGGGCTACACTGAAGCTTTCTTT
CDR3 protein: CASSLQGYTEAFF

J gene: TRBJ1-4
V gene: TRBV7-2
clone size: -
D gene: -
CDR3 DNA: TGTGCCAGCAGCTTACCCTACCAGGCGATCTTTGGTGAAAAACTGTTTTTT
CDR3 protein: CASSLPYQAIFGEKLFF

J gene: TRBJ2-1
V gene: TRBV6-6
clone size: -
D gene: -
CDR3 DNA: TGTGCCAGCAGTTACGTCGGGGGTGGCTTCAATGAGCAGTTCTTC
CDR3 protein: CASSYVGGGFNEQFF

J gene: TRBJ2-7
V gene: TRBV6-5
clone size: few
D gene: TRBD2
CDR3 DNA: TGTGCCAGCAGATTCGGGACTAGCGGTTCCTACGAGCAGTACTTC
CDR3 protein: CASRFGTSGSYEQYF

J gene: TRBJ2-1
V gene: TRBV7-9
clone size: -
D gene: TRBD1
CDR3 DNA: TGTGCCAGCAGCTCAGAACCGGACAGGGGACACAATGAGCAGTTCTTC
CDR3 protein: CASSSEPDRGHNEQFF